Below are 21 T cell receptor beta chains sequenced from a single sample in a study of cytotoxic CD8 clonotypes in ibrutinib-treated CLL. Using immunoSEQ multiplex PCR, the repertoire was profiled, and TCRdb retains in-frame clones only, with some absent. The data hold approximately 350,000 clones, with about 64% observed a single time. This specimen was PBMCs, taken after 36 months of ibrutinib treatment. The source is a human donor with chronic lymphocytic leukemia.

This clone turned up a few times. The chain joins TRBV11-2 to TRBJ2-7; 9 positions match TRBD1. Germline CDR1 and CDR2: SGHAT and FQNNGV. The V segment lost 2 bases and the J segment 6 bases; nucleotides outside the gene matches: 5. The CDR3 has 14 amino acids. The CDR3 here is CASSLMGQGSEQYF. The CDR3 DNA follows: TGTGCCAGCAGCTTAATGGGACAGGGATCCGAGCAGTACTTC.

The chain recombines TRBV7-7 with TRBJ2-5; 7 bases agree with TRBD2. From germline, CDR1 is SSHAT and CDR2 FNYEAQ (reference sequence). J was trimmed by 4 bases and V by 0 bases; bases with no gene match: 2. CDR3 length: 14 residues. Here the CDR3 reads CASSLARGIETQYF. The CDR3 bases are TGTGCCAGCAGCTTAGCGCGGGGGATAGAGACCCAGTACTTC.

This chain connects TRBV6-5 to TRBJ2-1; 7 bases are a match to TRBD1. Trimming took 6 bases from V and 2 from J; bases not matched to a gene: 7. Germline values: CDR1 MNHEY, CDR2 SVGAGI. The CDR3 runs 15 residues. CDR3 region: CASRPGQRTYNEQFF. CDR3 in DNA: TGTGCCAGCAGACCGGGACAGAGAACCTACAATGAGCAGTTCTTC.

The chain recombines TRBV7-9 with TRBJ2-7; D may be TRBD1 (6 bases). This CDR3 has 13 residues. CDR1 and CDR2 from the germline V gene are SEHNR and FQNEAQ (reference sequence). The V gene lost 1 base and the J gene lost 6 bases, with 10 bases spanning the gap. This CDR3 reads CASSLEQGGEQYF. The CDR3 DNA follows: TGTGCCAGCAGCTTAGAACAGGGTGGCGAGCAGTACTTC.

V usage is TRBV29-1 and J usage is TRBJ2-3; 8 nucleotides match TRBD2. V was clipped by 7 bases and J by 0 bases; unmatched bases: 6. Germline V CDR1 and CDR2: SQVTM, ANQGSEA. The CDR3 consists of 14 residues. This CDR3 is CSAGTRDSTDTQYF. The CDR3 DNA follows: TGCAGCGCAGGGACTAGGGATAGCACAGATACGCAGTATTTT.

This sequence joins TRBV4-1 and TRBJ1-1; D may be TRBD1 (6 bases). Germline V gene data show CDR1 as MGHRA and CDR2 as YSYEKL. The CDR3 contains 18 residues. V was clipped by 3 bases and J by 7 bases, with 27 bases between them. CDR3 region: CASSHDRGGRGILGEAFF. For the CDR3, the DNA is TGCGCCAGCAGCCATGACCGTGGGGGGCGAGGAATTTTGGGTGAAGCTTTCTTT.

This clone occurred a few times. The rearrangement links TRBV28 to TRBJ2-5; a possible D gene is TRBD1 (6 bases). Trimming shortened V by 6 bases and J by 5 bases, and 16 bases separated the two germline ends. Germline CDR1 is MDHEN and CDR2 is SYDVKM. The CDR3 has 14 residues. This CDR3 is CASSYRVEGETQYF. CDR3 in DNA: TGTGCCAGCAGCTACAGGGTAGAGGGTGAGACCCAGTACTTC.

This sequence joins TRBV29-1 and TRBJ2-7, with 7 positions matching TRBD1. This CDR3 is built from 14 residues. Germline CDR1 SQVTM, CDR2 ANQGSEA. V gave up 0 bases and J gave up 3 bases; unmatched junction bases: 5. The CDR3 sequence is CSVEDRAGGYEQYF. Written as DNA, the CDR3 is TGCAGCGTTGAAGATCGGGCAGGGGGCTACGAGCAGTACTTC.

The chain is built from TRBV5-1 and TRBJ2-7, with 8 bases that match TRBD1. V lost 0 bases, J lost 6 bases, and 5 bases stayed unmatched. Germline V gene data show CDR1 as SGHRS and CDR2 as YFSETQ. There are 14 residues in the CDR3. CDR3 DNA sequence: TGCGCCAGCAGCTTGGCCGGGACAGGCCCCGAGCAGTACTTC. Translating it yields CASSLAGTGPEQYF. The complete variable domain, with remaining parts taken from reference TRBV5-1 and TRBJ2-7, reads KAGVTQTPRYLIKTRGQQVTLSCSPISGHRSVSWYQQTPGQGLQFLFEYFSETQRNKGNFPGRFSGRQFSNSRSEMNVSTLELGDSALYLCASSLAGTGPEQYFGPGTRLTVT.

This clone has just a few counts. The genes are TRBV11-2 and TRBJ2-1; D possibly corresponds to TRBD2 (6 bases). The germline CDR1 and CDR2 sequences are SGHAT and FQNNGV. The ends were cut back, 1 base at V and 9 bases at J, with 10 bases in the middle. This CDR3 contains 13 residues. This chain's CDR3 is CASSLVLGGEQFF. The CDR3 DNA is TGTGCCAGCAGCTTAGTATTGGGGGGTGAGCAGTTCTTC.

The chain is built from TRBV7-9 and TRBJ2-1, with 8 bases aligning to TRBD2. The CDR3 has 15 amino acids. From germline, CDR1 is SEHNR and CDR2 FQNEAQ (reference sequence). Unmatched junction bases numbered 11, after V lost 5 bases and J lost 8 bases. The CDR3 region has the DNA TGTGCCAGCAGCCCGAAGCGGGAGACCCTCTATGAGCAGTTCTTC. It translates to CASSPKRETLYEQFF.

The chain recombines TRBV10-1 with TRBJ2-4, with D possibly TRBD2 on 6 matching bases. The CDR3 spans 11 residues. Germline CDR1 is WNHNN and CDR2 is SYGVQD (reference sequence). Trimming removed 4 bases at V and 14 bases at J, with 12 bases between. CDR3 sequence reads: CASSGRGAKYF. The CDR3 nucleotides read TGCGCCAGCAGTGGGCGCGGGGCCAAGTACTTC.

V usage is TRBV4-3 and J usage is TRBJ2-1; D not resolved. V gave up 2 bases and J gave up 5 bases, with 10 bases separating them. Germline CDR1 is LGHNA and CDR2 is YSLEER. The CDR3 length is 14 residues. CDR3 in amino acids: CASSQRRGDNEQFF. The CDR3 bases are TGCGCCAGCAGCCAAAGACGCGGTGACAATGAGCAGTTCTTC.

V usage is TRBV9 and J usage is TRBJ1-4; 9 positions agree with TRBD1. Germline lookup yields CDR1 SGDLS and CDR2 YYNGEE. The CDR3 runs to 14 residues. After removal of 4 bases from V and 8 bases from J, the junction contained 6 bases not matched to a gene. CDR3 amino acids: CASSSRQGGEKLFF. The CDR3 DNA reads as TGTGCCAGCAGCTCCAGACAGGGGGGGGAAAAACTGTTTTTT.

This clone appeared a few times. This rearrangement joins TRBV11-1 to TRBJ2-1; D gene unclear. CDR1 and CDR2 (germline): SGHAT, FQDESV (reference sequence). This CDR3 has 15 residues. The V end was cut by 1 base, the J end by 0 bases, with 7 bases between. Written as DNA, the CDR3 is TGTGCCAGCAGCTTAGGCCCGAGCTCCTACAATGAGCAGTTCTTC. The encoded protein is CASSLGPSSYNEQFF.

The chain recombines TRBV5-1 with TRBJ1-2; tentatively, D is TRBD1 (5 bases). CDR1 and CDR2 from the germline V gene are SGHRS and YFSETQ. The CDR3 loop spans 15 amino acids. Trimming pared 1 base from V and 5 bases from J, leaving 15 bases between. The CDR3 DNA is TGCGCCAGCAGCTTGCGTTGGCAGGGCCTTTATGGCTACACCTTC. Its protein product is CASSLRWQGLYGYTF.

This rearrangement joins TRBV29-1 to TRBJ2-7; TRBD1 matches 10 bases. Germline trimming cut 3 bases from V and 4 bases from J; bases unmatched to any gene: 9. The CDR3 has 15 residues. Germline CDR1 is SQVTM and CDR2 is ANQGSEA. The CDR3 sequence is CSVEGGQGRRYEQYF. Written as DNA, the CDR3 is TGCAGCGTTGAGGGGGGACAGGGGAGGAGGTACGAGCAGTACTTC.

This rearrangement joins TRBV18 to TRBJ1-1, with D tentatively TRBD1 (5 bases). CDR3 size: 16 residues. V dropped 3 bases and J dropped 0 bases, with 14 bases sitting between them. Per germline, CDR1 KGHSH and CDR2 LQKENI. Here the CDR3 DNA reads TGTGCCAGCTCACCGGCGACAGTATACATGAACACTGAAGCTTTCTTT. Residues: CASSPATVYMNTEAFF.

The chain is built from TRBV19 and TRBJ2-1; the D is unclear. Looked up from germline, CDR1 is LNHDA and CDR2 is SQIVND (reference sequence). The CDR3 has 14 amino acids. V dropped 5 bases and J dropped 0 bases, with 8 bases sitting between them. The CDR3 DNA sequence: TGTGCCAGTAGTTGGTTGAGCTCCTACAATGAGCAGTTCTTC. Its translation: CASSWLSSYNEQFF.

In its sample, this clone was seen a few times. The J gene is TRBJ2-6, the V gene TRBV7-3; D is uncertain. Germline V CDR1 and CDR2: SGHTA, FQGTGA. Trimming removed 0 bases from V and 10 bases from J, with 10 bases in between. The CDR3 runs 14 residues. CDR3 in DNA: TGTGCCAGCAGCTTAACCCCGGCCATTAACGTCCTGACTTTC. It codes for CASSLTPAINVLTF.

The chain uses TRBV7-9 and TRBJ1-4; D remains ambiguous. Per germline, CDR1 SEHNR and CDR2 FQNEAQ (reference sequence). CDR3 length: 12 amino acids. CDR3 protein: CGSGTTNEKLFF. The CDR3 DNA follows: TGTGGATCCGGGACAACTAATGAAAAACTGTTTTTT.